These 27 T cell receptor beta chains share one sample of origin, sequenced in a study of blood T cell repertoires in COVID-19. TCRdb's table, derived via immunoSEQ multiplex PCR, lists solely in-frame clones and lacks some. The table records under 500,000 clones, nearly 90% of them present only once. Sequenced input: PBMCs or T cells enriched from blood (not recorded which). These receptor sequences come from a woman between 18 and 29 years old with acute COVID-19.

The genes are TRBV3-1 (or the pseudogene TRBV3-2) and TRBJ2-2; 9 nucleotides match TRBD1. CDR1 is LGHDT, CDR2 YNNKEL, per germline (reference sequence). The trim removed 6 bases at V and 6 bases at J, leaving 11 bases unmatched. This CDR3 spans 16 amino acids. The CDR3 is CASRSGTGIFAGELFF. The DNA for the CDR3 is TGTGCCAGCAGATCTGGGACAGGGATTTTTGCCGGGGAGCTGTTTTTT.

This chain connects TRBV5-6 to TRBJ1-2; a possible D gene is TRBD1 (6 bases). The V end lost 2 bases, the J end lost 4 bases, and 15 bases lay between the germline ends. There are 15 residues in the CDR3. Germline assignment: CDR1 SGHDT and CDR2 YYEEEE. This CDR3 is CASSFPDRAFYGYTF. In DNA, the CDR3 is TGTGCCAGCAGCTTTCCGGACAGAGCTTTCTATGGCTACACCTTC.

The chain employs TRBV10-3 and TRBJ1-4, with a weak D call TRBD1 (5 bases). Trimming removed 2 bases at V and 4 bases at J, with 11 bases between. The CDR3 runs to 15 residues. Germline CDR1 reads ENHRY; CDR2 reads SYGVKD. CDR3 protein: CAISEVAGNNEKLFF. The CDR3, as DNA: TGTGCCATCAGTGAGGTTGCAGGGAATAATGAAAAACTGTTTTTT.

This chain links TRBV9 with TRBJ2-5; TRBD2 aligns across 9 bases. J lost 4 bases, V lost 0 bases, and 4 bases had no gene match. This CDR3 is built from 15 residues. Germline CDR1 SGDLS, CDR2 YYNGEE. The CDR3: CASSVAHSGGETQYF. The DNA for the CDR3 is TGTGCCAGCAGCGTAGCCCATAGCGGGGGAGAGACCCAGTACTTC.

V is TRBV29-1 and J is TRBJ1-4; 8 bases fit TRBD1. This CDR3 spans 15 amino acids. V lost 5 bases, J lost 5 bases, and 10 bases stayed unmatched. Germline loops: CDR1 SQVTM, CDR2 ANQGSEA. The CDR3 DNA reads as TGCAGCGTTCCTACCCGACAGGGGACAAATGAAAAACTGTTTTTT. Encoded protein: CSVPTRQGTNEKLFF.

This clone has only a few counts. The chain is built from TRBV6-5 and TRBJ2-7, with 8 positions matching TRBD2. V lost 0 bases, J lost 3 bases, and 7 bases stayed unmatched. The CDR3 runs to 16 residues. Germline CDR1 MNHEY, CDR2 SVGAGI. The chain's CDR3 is CASSYSFAGGFYEQYF. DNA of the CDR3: TGTGCCAGCAGTTACTCGTTCGCGGGGGGCTTCTACGAGCAGTACTTC.

The CDR3: CASSQDRGFRPGNTIYF. The CDR3 bases are TGTGCCAGCAGCCAAGACAGGGGGTTTCGACCTGGAAACACCATATATTTT. The chain carries TRBV3-1 (or the pseudogene TRBV3-2) and TRBJ1-3, with 7 positions matching TRBD1. The CDR3 runs 17 residues. Germline V gene lookup returns CDR1 LGHDT and CDR2 YNNKEL (reference sequence). J was trimmed by 2 bases and V by 0 bases; bases with no gene match: 7.

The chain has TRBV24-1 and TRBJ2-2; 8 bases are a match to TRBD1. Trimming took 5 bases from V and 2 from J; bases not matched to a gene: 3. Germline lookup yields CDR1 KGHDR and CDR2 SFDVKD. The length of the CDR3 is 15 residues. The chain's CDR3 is CATSVGQGNTGELFF. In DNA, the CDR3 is TGTGCCACCAGTGTAGGACAGGGCAACACCGGGGAGCTGTTTTTT.

The DNA for the CDR3 is TGTGCCAGCAGTGACGCAGGGGTTAATCAGCCCCAGCATTTT. This codes for CASSDAGVNQPQHF. This chain connects TRBV6-1 to TRBJ1-5, with D possibly TRBD1 on 6 matching bases. The V end was cut by 3 bases, the J end by 4 bases, with 10 bases between. Germline values: CDR1 MNHNS, CDR2 SASEGT. This CDR3 spans 14 amino acids.

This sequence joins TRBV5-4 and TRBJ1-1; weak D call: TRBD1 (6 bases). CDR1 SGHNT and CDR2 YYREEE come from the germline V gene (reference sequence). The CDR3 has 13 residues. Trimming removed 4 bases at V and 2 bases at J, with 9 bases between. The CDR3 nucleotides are TGTGCCAGCAGCGCCAGGGGTAACACTGAAGCTTTCTTT. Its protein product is CASSARGNTEAFF.

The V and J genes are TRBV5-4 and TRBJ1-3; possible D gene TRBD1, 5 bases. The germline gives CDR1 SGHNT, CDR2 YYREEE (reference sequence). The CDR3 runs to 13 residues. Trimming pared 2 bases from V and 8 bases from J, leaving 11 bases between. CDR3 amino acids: CASSLRGSDTIYF. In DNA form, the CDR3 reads TGTGCCAGCAGCTTAAGGGGTTCGGACACCATATATTTT.

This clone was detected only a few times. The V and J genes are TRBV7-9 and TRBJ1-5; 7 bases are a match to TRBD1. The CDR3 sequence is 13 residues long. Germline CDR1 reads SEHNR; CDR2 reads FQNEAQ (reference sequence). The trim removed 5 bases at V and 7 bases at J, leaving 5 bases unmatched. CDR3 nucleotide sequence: TGTGCCAGCAGCATACAGGGGCGCCAGCCCCAGCATTTT. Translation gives CASSIQGRQPQHF. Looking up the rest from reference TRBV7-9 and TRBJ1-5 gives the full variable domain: DTGVSQNPRHKITKRGQNVTFRCDPISEHNRLYWYRQTLGQGPEFLTYFQNEAQLEKSRLLSDRFSAERPKGSFSTLEIQRTEQGDSAMYLCASSIQGRQPQHFGDGTRLSIL.

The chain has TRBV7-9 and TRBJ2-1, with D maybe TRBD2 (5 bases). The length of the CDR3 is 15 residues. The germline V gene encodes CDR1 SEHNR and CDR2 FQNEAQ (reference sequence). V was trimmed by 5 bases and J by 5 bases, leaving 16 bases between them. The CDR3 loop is CASSIPGRRNNEQFF. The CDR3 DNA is TGTGCCAGCAGCATCCCCGGACGGAGGAACAATGAGCAGTTCTTC.

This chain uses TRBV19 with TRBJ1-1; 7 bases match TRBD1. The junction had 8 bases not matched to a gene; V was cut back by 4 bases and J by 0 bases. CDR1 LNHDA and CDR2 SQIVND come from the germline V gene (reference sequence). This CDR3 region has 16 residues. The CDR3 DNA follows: TGTGCCAGTAGTACTCTTCAGGGGGTTTTGAACACTGAAGCTTTCTTT. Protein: CASSTLQGVLNTEAFF.

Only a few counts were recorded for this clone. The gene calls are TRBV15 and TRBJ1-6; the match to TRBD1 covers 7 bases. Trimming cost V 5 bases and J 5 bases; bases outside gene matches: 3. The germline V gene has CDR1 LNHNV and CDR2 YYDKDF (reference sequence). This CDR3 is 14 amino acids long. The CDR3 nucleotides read TGTGCCACCAGCGACAGGGTAGATAATTCACCCCTCCACTTT. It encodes CATSDRVDNSPLHF.

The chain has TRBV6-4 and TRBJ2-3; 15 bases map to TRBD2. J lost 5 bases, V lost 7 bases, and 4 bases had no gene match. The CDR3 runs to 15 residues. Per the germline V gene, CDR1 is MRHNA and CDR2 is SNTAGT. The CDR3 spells CASTKGLAGGDTQYF. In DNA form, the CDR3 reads TGTGCCAGCACCAAGGGACTAGCGGGAGGAGATACGCAGTATTTT.

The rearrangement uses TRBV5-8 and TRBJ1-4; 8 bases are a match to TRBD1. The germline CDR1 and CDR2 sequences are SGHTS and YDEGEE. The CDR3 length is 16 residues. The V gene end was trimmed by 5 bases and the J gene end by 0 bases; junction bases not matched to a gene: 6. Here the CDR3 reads CASSLTGETTNEKLFF. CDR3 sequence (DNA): TGTGCCAGCAGTCTGACAGGGGAGACAACTAATGAAAAACTGTTTTTT.

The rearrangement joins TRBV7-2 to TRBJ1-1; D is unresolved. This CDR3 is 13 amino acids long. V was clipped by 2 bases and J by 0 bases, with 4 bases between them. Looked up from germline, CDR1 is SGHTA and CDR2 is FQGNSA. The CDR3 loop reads CASSLPVNTEAFF. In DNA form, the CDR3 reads TGTGCCAGCAGCTTACCGGTGAACACTGAAGCTTTCTTT.

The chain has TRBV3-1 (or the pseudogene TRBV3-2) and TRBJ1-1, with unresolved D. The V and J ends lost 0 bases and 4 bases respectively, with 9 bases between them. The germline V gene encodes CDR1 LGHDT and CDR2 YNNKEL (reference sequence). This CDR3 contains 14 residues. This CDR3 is CASSQDPGITEAFF. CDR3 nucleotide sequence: TGTGCCAGCAGCCAAGACCCGGGGATCACTGAAGCTTTCTTT.

The CDR3 DNA follows: TGTGCCAGCAGTTTACAGGGTGGGACTGAAGCTTTCTTT. Its translation is CASSLQGGTEAFF. This sequence joins TRBV28 and TRBJ1-1; tentative D call: TRBD1 (5 bases). V was shortened by 2 bases and J by 5 bases, with 9 bases between the two germline ends. The CDR3 has 13 residues. Looked up from germline, CDR1 is MDHEN and CDR2 is SYDVKM.

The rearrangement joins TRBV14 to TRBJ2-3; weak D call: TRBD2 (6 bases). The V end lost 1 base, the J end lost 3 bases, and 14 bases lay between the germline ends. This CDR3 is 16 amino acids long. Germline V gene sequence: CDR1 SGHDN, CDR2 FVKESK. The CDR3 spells CASSQARAGGTDTQYF. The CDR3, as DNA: TGTGCCAGCAGCCAAGCCCGGGCCGGGGGAACAGATACGCAGTATTTT.

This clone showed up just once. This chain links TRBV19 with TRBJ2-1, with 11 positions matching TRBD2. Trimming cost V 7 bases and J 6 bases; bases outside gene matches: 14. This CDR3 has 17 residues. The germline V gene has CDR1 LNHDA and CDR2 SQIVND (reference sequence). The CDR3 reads CASKGQQGLADFNEQFF. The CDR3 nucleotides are TGTGCCAGTAAGGGACAACAGGGACTAGCGGATTTCAATGAGCAGTTCTTC.

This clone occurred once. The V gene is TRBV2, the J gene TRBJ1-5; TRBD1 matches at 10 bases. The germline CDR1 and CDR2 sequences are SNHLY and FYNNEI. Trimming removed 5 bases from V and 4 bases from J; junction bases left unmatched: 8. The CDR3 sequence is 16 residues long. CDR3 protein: CASSQDRGLPNQPQHF. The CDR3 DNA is TGTGCCAGCAGTCAGGACAGGGGGTTACCTAATCAGCCCCAGCATTTT.

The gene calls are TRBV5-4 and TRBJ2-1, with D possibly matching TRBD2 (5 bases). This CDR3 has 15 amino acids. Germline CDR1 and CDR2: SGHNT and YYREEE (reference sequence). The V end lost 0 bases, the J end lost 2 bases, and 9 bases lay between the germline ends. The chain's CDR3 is CASSLGGLAYNEQFF. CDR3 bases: TGTGCCAGCAGCTTGGGAGGGCTAGCCTACAATGAGCAGTTCTTC.

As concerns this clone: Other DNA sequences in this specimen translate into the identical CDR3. CDR3 region: CASSSGDYGYTF. In nucleotides, the CDR3 is TGTGCCAGCAGTTCAGGGGACTATGGCTACACCTTC. The chain is built from TRBV28 and TRBJ1-2, with a tentative D call TRBD1 (6 bases). Trimming stripped 4 bases from V and 3 bases from J, with 6 bases between. CDR1 is MDHEN, CDR2 SYDVKM, per germline. This CDR3 has 12 residues.

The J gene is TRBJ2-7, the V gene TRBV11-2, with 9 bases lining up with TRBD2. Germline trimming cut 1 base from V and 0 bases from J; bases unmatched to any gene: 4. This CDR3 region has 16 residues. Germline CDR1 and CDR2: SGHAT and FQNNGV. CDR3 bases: TGTGCCAGCAGCTTAGCAAGCGGGAGGAGCTCCTACGAGCAGTACTTC. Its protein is CASSLASGRSSYEQYF.

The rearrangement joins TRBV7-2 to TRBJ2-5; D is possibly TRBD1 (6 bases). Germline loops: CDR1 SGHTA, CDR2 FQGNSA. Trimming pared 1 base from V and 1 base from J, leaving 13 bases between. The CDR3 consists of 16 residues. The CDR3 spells CASSLGGSRGQETQYF. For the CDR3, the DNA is TGTGCCAGCAGCTTAGGGGGGTCCAGGGGCCAAGAGACCCAGTACTTC.